One and the same sample provided the 8 T cell receptor beta chains below, sequenced in a study of shared clonotypes between healthy human individuals. The protocol was immunoSEQ multiplex PCR, while the TCRdb copy is restricted to in-frame clones and leaves out a portion. The sample contains 400,000 to 600,000 clones, about 80% of which appear only once. Sequencing used PBMCs. These receptors originate from a woman between 35 and 50 years old in good health. Some clones in this sample may be carry-over from other donors' samples.

This sequence joins TRBV28 and TRBJ1-1; D is uncertain. CDR1 is MDHEN, CDR2 SYDVKM, per germline. This CDR3 is 14 amino acids long. V gave up 1 base and J gave up 1 base, with 7 bases separating them. The CDR3 region has the DNA TGTGCCAGCAGTTTATATCTTGGGAACACTGAAGCTTTCTTT. Its translation is CASSLYLGNTEAFF. The variable domain in full, completed from reference TRBV28 and TRBJ1-1, reads DVKVTQSSRYLVKRTGEKVFLECVQDMDHENMFWYRQDPGLGLRLIYFSYDVKMKEKGDIPEGYSVSREKKERFSLILESASTNQTSMYLCASSLYLGNTEAFFGQGTRLTVV.

The table lists this clone with a count of one. The genes are TRBV10-3 and TRBJ2-7, with D perhaps TRBD1 or TRBD2 (5 bases each). Trimming took 8 bases from V and 3 from J, leaving 20 bases between them. The CDR3 has 15 amino acids. The germline CDR1 and CDR2 sequences are ENHRY and SYGVKD. The DNA of the CDR3 is TGTGCCATCGGGGACGAAATCGACCGGGACTACGAGCAGTACTTC. Amino acids: CAIGDEIDRDYEQYF.

This clone was observed a handful of times. The rearrangement links TRBV7-6 to TRBJ2-7; D might be TRBD1 (5 bases). With 4 bases removed from V and 4 bases from J, the gap between germline ends came to 11 bases. Germline CDR1 and CDR2: SGHVS and FNYEAQ. The CDR3 length is 13 residues. CDR3 loop: CASSYFKGYEQYF. The CDR3 bases are TGTGCCAGCAGCTATTTTAAGGGGTACGAGCAGTACTTC.

The chain carries TRBV6-1 and TRBJ1-2; the D gene is possibly TRBD1 (6 bases). From germline, CDR1 is MNHNS and CDR2 SASEGT. Trimming removed 1 base at V and 8 bases at J, with 17 bases between. The CDR3 loop spans 15 amino acids. DNA for the CDR3: TGTGCCAGCAGTGAAGGTGGGCGGGGGCCGCGGGGCTACACCTTC. Encoded protein: CASSEGGRGPRGYTF.

V and J are TRBV6-5 and TRBJ2-7; the match to TRBD2 covers 7 bases. Trimming at V came to 6 bases and at J to 4 bases, leaving 12 bases not matched to a gene. This CDR3 contains 15 residues. Germline assignment: CDR1 MNHEY and CDR2 SVGAGI. Here the CDR3 reads CASSPPGTITYEQYF. The CDR3 coding sequence is TGTGCCAGCAGCCCCCCCGGGACTATCACATACGAGCAGTACTTC.

The V call is TRBV5-1, the J call TRBJ2-3, with unresolved D. CDR3 size: 12 residues. V was shortened by 7 bases and J by 2 bases, with 8 bases between the two germline ends. Germline V lookup: CDR1 SGHRS, CDR2 YFSETQ. As DNA, the CDR3 is TGCGCCAGCCGAGCAGACACAGATACGCAGTATTTT. It is translated as CASRADTDTQYF.

Of note for this clone: This sample includes further DNA sequences coding for the same CDR3. The CDR3 coding sequence is TGTGCCACCAGCAGAGATCGGGGTCCCTACGAGCAGTACTTC. Translated, it gives CATSRDRGPYEQYF. This chain joins TRBV15 and TRBJ2-7, with D possibly being TRBD2 (5 bases). Trimming took off 0 bases at V and 2 bases at J, with 8 bases between the two ends. The CDR3 runs 14 residues. Germline-derived CDR1 and CDR2 are LNHNV and YYDKDF (reference sequence).

This clone has a single count. A much larger clonotype is one base distant, so this may be a read error. This chain uses TRBV7-9 with TRBJ2-1, with TRBD2 identical over 9 bases. The V gene end was trimmed by 1 base and the J gene end by 6 bases; junction bases not matched to a gene: 1. Germline values: CDR1 SEHNR, CDR2 FQNEAQ (reference sequence). This CDR3 is built from 14 residues. The DNA for the CDR3 is TGTGCCAGCAGCTTAGTAGCGGGAGTCAATGAGCAGTTCTTC. Its protein is CASSLVAGVNEQFF.